This entry features one T cell receptor beta chain sequence. Some clones are missing from TCRdb's copy, which holds only in-frame ones; the method was immunoSEQ multiplex PCR. This sample has hundreds of thousands of clones, with around 72% found just once. This specimen comes from a study of shared clonotypes between healthy human individuals. V lost 4 bases to trimming and J lost 0 bases, with 13 bases between them. This CDR3 is built from 15 residues. Germline V lookup: CDR1 MDHEN, CDR2 SYDVKM. The receptor was derived from a woman younger than 45 in good health. Sequencing was carried out using memory CD4+ T cells sorted from blood. Subset of the sample: CD45RA-negative fraction. The V and J genes are TRBV28 and TRBJ2-7; D gene uncertain. In nucleotides, the CDR3 is TGTGCCAGCAGTTCCCCATTAACGGACTCCTACGAGCAGTACTTC. Its translation is CASSSPLTDSYEQYF.